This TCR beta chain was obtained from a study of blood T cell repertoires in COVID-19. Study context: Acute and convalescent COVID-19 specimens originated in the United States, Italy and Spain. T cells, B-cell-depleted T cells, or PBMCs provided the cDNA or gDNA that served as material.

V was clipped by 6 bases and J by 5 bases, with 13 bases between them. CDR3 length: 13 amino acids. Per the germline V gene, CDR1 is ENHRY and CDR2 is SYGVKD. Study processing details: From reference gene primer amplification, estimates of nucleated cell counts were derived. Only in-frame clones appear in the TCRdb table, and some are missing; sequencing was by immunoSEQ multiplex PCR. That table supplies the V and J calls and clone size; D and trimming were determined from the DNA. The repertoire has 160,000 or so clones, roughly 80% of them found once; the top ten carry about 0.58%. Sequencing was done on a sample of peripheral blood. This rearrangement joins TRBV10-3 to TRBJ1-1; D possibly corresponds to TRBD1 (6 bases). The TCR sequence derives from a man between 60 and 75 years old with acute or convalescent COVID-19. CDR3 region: CAIRAGDGTEAFF. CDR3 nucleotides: TGTGCCATCAGGGCAGGGGATGGGACTGAAGCTTTCTTT.